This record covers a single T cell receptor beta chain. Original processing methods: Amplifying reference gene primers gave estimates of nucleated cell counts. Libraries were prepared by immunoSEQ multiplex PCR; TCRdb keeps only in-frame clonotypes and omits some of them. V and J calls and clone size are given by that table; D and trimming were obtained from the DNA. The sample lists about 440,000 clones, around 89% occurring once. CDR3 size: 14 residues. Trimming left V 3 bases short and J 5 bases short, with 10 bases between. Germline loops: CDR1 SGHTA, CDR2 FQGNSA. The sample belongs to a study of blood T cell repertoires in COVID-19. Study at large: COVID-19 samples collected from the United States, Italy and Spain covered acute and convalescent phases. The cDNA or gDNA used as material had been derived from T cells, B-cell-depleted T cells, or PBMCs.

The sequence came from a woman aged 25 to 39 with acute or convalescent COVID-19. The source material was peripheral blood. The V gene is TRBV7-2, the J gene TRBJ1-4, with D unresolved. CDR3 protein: CASSFGPGNEKLFF. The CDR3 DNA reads TGTGCCAGCAGCTTCGGACCGGGGAATGAAAAACTGTTTTTT.